One sample yielded the 7 T cell receptor beta chains listed below, sequenced in a study of T cell repertoires in cytomegalovirus infection. TCRdb used MiXCR to reprocess the reads, holding one entry per CDR3 protein. The table has more than 650,000 distinct CDR3 sequences, 35% to 45% seen once. The sequenced sample consisted of PBMCs. The receptors originated from a human donor in good health (CMV status not recorded). Some clones in this sample may be carry-over from other donors' samples.

The chain employs TRBV5-8 and TRBJ1-2; 7 positions agree with TRBD1. Unmatched junction bases numbered 11, after V lost 4 bases and J lost 5 bases. The CDR3 runs to 15 residues. Germline CDR1 is SGHTS and CDR2 is YDEGEE. The CDR3, as DNA: TGTGCCAGCAGCCAAATTGACAGGGCCAGGTATGGCTACACCTTC. Translation gives CASSQIDRARYGYTF.

This clonotype has more than one count but fewer than ten. The J gene is TRBJ1-4, the V gene TRBV7-2; TRBD1 matches at 7 bases. Germline lookup yields CDR1 SGHTA and CDR2 FQGNSA. J was trimmed by 8 bases and V by 1 base; bases with no gene match: 10. The CDR3 has 16 amino acids. In DNA form, the CDR3 reads TGTGCCAGCAGCTTAGGGGCGACAGGGAGTCGGGAAAAACTGTTTTTT. Amino acid sequence: CASSLGATGSREKLFF.

The chain employs TRBV19 and TRBJ2-7, with 7 positions matching TRBD1. From germline, CDR1 is LNHDA and CDR2 SQIVND (reference sequence). V lost 10 bases and J lost 1; bases outside the gene matches: 10. The CDR3 is 14 residues long. In DNA form, the CDR3 reads TGTGCCACCGAGGACAGGTCCGAATCCTACGAGCAGTACTTC. It yields the protein CATEDRSESYEQYF. The full variable domain, rest sourced from reference TRBV19 and TRBJ2-7, is DGGITQSPKYLFRKEGQNVTLSCEQNLNHDAMYWYRQDPGQGLRLIYYSQIVNDFQKGDIAEGYSVSREKKESFPLTVTSAQKNPTAFYLCATEDRSESYEQYFGPGTRLTVT.

This clonotype showed up just a few times. The chain is built from TRBV6-1 and TRBJ1-1, with D maybe TRBD1 (5 bases). V was clipped by 0 bases and J by 8 bases, with 19 bases between them. Per germline, CDR1 MNHNS and CDR2 SASEGT. The CDR3 covers 16 residues. The CDR3 DNA sequence: TGTGCCAGCAGTGAAGCAGATGGACACGGGGAGGCCGAAGCTTTCTTT. Translated: CASSEADGHGEAEAFF.

The CDR3 DNA reads TGTGCCAGCAGTTTGAGCGTGTTCTCGGGCGAGCAGTACTTC. It yields the protein CASSLSVFSGEQYF. V gene TRBV28 combines with J gene TRBJ2-7; D is uncertain. Germline lookup yields CDR1 MDHEN and CDR2 SYDVKM. The CDR3 covers 14 residues. Trimming removed 3 bases at V and 6 bases at J, with 15 bases between.

The chain recombines TRBV19 with TRBJ2-3; TRBD1 might be the D (5 bases). Germline assignment: CDR1 LNHDA and CDR2 SQIVND (reference sequence). V lost 3 bases and J lost 4, with 14 bases in between. This CDR3 has 15 residues. In DNA, the CDR3 is TGTGCCAGTAGTATTGCAACAGGATCCTCAGATACGCAGTATTTT. This translates into CASSIATGSSDTQYF. Looking up the rest from reference TRBV19 and TRBJ2-3 gives the full variable domain: DGGITQSPKYLFRKEGQNVTLSCEQNLNHDAMYWYRQDPGQGLRLIYYSQIVNDFQKGDIAEGYSVSREKKESFPLTVTSAQKNPTAFYLCASSIATGSSDTQYFGPGTRLTVL.

V is TRBV28 and J is TRBJ2-5; 7 bases fit TRBD2. The V segment lost 2 bases and the J segment 6 bases; nucleotides outside the gene matches: 9. CDR1 and CDR2 from the germline V gene are MDHEN and SYDVKM. This CDR3 contains 15 residues. The CDR3 here is CASSLSGAGLQTQYF. In DNA form, the CDR3 reads TGTGCCAGCAGTTTAAGCGGGGCGGGATTGCAGACCCAGTACTTC.